This T cell receptor (beta chain) was sequenced in a study of long-term antiretroviral therapy in people with HIV (dated by TCRdb to between 2022 and 2023). Some background on the complete study: The earliest samples were collected about a decade before the 2015 WHO recommendation for immediate ART, when ART was typically delayed until CD4 counts fell. A retrospective serial study tested whether changes in peripheral blood TRB repertoire composition and diversity were associated with ART initiation and durable HIV suppression. Among the approximately 30 participants with HIV, around ten were female. The cohort contributed about 180 cryopreserved PBMC samples from a few dozen adults with confirmed HIV infection, collected serially over a mean of about 6 years (range 1-12). No cross-contamination during QIAcube processing was seen in test extractions of a monoclonal T-cell line run alongside 30 to 35 polyclonal samples.

As concerns this clone: Its specific antigen is unknown. Base qualities are missing; no much larger clone stands one base away.

The CDR3, from cysteine to phenylalanine, totals 12 residues. Only the CDR3 portion is preserved as DNA: 36 bases, with reading frame beginning at the first base. In the germline V gene (reference sequence), CDR1 corresponds to SGHKS and CDR2 to YYEKEE. V was cut back by 4 bases and J by 6 bases, leaving a gap of 11 bases between them. Sequencing of the TRB variable region was done with the immunoSEQ hsTCRB v3.0 assay at survey level resolution. A depth of roughly 35,000-55,000 T-cell genomes per sample was targeted for TRB sequencing. Pooled TRB libraries were sequenced on an Illumina MiSeq with a v3 150-cycle kit. Per the authors' processing: Repertoire analysis was run in R within a reproducible Nextflow workflow that covered QC, data transformation and analysis. LymphoSeq2, an R package for AIRR-Seq data exploration, was used to implement custom analyses. After excluding a few samples that yielded fewer than 5000 total TRB sequences, roughly 190 HIV repertoires remained for analysis. Of the approximately 190 retained HIV repertoires, about 60 were collected before and approximately 130 after ART initiation. Repertoires were downsampled to 5000 TRB nucleotide sequences, and summary statistics were averaged over 100 downsampling iterations. TRB sequences were retained for analysis only if CDR3 regions of at least seven amino acids were present. Diversity was assessed using a clonality score derived from Shannon entropy and using the Gini coefficient. In the repertoire networks, any two of the top 5000 CDR3 amino acid sequences were linked whenever the two sequences differed by an edit distance of one. Antigen specificity groups and MHC restriction were predicted for TRB CDR3 amino acid sequences with GLIPH2. CDR3 amino acid sequences were matched against VDJdb and McPAS-TCR to flag known CMV, EBV, HIV or tissue antigen associations. Pre-ART, post-ART and control groups were compared with Wilcoxon signed-rank tests and Holm-Bonferroni correction. The source is immuneACCESS, and TCRdb retained only in-frame sequences with V and J called. Part of the clones is not carried over; for the studies checked, unresolved V genes explain less than half of this, and the remainder is unexplained. The DNA was the basis for D and trimming; V, J and clone size are from that table. Counted in this sample were 35,000 to 45,000 clones; approximately 83% of them appeared once. The ten largest account for under 12% of the sample.

Participants were included only if at least one PBMC sample before ART initiation and at least two post-ART samples were available. All participants with HIV were treated in the United States of America. Before DNA extraction, cryopreserved samples containing 1-10 million PBMC were thawed and washed. At the time of the earliest PBMC sample for each participant with HIV, ages ranged from about 23 to 60 years. PBMC samples were contributed by each participant from 1-4 timepoints before ART initiation and 2-8 timepoints after ART initiation, with a median of 7 samples. Serial HIV viral load, CD4+ T-cell count, ART history and demographic data were obtained for every participant. Genomic DNA was extracted from unsorted PBMC with a Qiagen kit on a QIAcube, processed in batches of 12 samples. Results and caveats for the whole study, not just this receptor: A significant increase in TRB diversity was found to be associated with ART initiation, although TRB diversity was observed to remain significantly below that of transplant donor controls even after long-term ART. Because PBMC availability was limited, only the TCR beta chain was sequenced, with no alpha chain pairing. The samples span the years 2004 to 2017, and the ART regimens used may be less effective than current regimens. Inferences about post-ART repertoire changes were limited because no data were available on ART adherence, viral resistance or therapy changes. The repertoire was dominated across all time points by expanded TRB clones identified before ART initiation, although this dominance was seen to fluctuate and to decrease in many PLHIV after ART. Narrower CDR3 length ranges were observed in HIV repertoires than in controls, and an antigen-experienced repertoire with only a slight naive shift after ART was suggested by the network structure. Because pre-ART samples had limited cell numbers, unsorted PBMC were profiled rather than sorted CD4+ and CD8+ T cells.

The sequence was obtained from a man aged 18 to 29 with HIV. The sequenced sample was unsorted PBMCs, obtained 2.2 years after starting antiretroviral therapy. The rearrangement combines TRBV5-5 with TRBJ2-7, with an unclear D gene assignment. The nucleotide sequence reads TGTGCCAGCAGCCGGTTCGGGCGCGAGCAGTACTTC. Translated, it reads CASSRFGREQYF.